This T cell receptor beta chain was profiled in a study of neurological immune-mediated disorders (dated 2019 in TCRdb). For context, the study as a whole: Among the roughly 34 multiple sclerosis patients, relapsing-remitting MS was present in roughly 30 and secondary progressive MS was present in 3. The cohort was made up of around 70 subjects, consisting of about 15 HAM/TSP patients, around 35 multiple sclerosis patients and around 20 healthy controls. Longitudinal samples, technical triplicates and paired sorted CD4+ and CD8+ T-cell subsets, alongside PBMC samples, were included among the approximately 110 TCR-beta libraries. Peripheral blood TCR-beta repertoires from patients with HTLV-I-associated myelopathy (HAM/TSP), patients with multiple sclerosis, and healthy controls were compared in the study using UMI-based sequencing. What the study reported, not specific to this receptor: Across subjects, expanded clones never shared an identical CDR3 amino acid sequence, which suggests that the TCR-beta repertoires in every group were private. The highest TCR clonal expansion was observed in HAM/TSP patients, whereas the lowest was observed in MS patients, even when compared with healthy controls. The MS cluster was not associated with any clinical or MRI features, and the authors stated that larger cohorts are needed. In phylogenetic analysis, the repertoires of 18 of 34 MS patients grouped into a cluster of related CDR3 sequences, which suggests a possible signature at the repertoire level.

For unsorted PBMC libraries, 2 million PBMCs were used after storage in RNAlater at -80 degrees C until RNA extraction. The multiple sclerosis patients were enrolled in a US clinical protocol that evaluated disease progression with magnetic resonance imaging. Peripheral blood was subjected to Ficoll-Hypaque density gradient centrifugation to isolate PBMCs, which were then cryopreserved in liquid nitrogen. To synthesize cDNA, template-switch 5'RACE was performed with a primer carrying a 10-nucleotide random unique molecular identifier so that each TCR transcript was tagged. Every sequencing run covered 15-18 subjects and yielded more than 170 million TCR-beta sequences. The RNeasy kit was used to extract total RNA. The KAPA Real-time Library Amplification kit was used to amplify TCR-beta VDJ regions with primers for the TCR constant region and the 5'RACE anchor. A first PCR added sample indexes and Illumina adaptors, after which a second PCR increased the library yield. After Ampure bead purification, the TCR product of roughly 650 bp was size-selected on a 2% E-gel SizeSelection system. Library quality was checked on a Bioanalyzer, concentration was measured with Qubit, and libraries were quantified with the Kapa Library Quantification kit before pooling. An Illumina HiSeq 2500 was used to sequence the libraries paired-end at 2 x 150 bp. To increase sequence diversity, about 23-30% phiX was spiked into each library pool. On the study's bioinformatics: The UMI-based MiGEC pipeline processed quality-filtered reads and removed over 85% of raw TCR sequences during error correction. IMGT germline references were used for alignment of VDJ genes, and clonotypes were defined by a unique CDR3 amino acid sequence together with V-J genes. Clonal expansion, Shannon diversity, and CDR3 relatedness (CalcPairwiseDistances, ClusterSamples) were evaluated with VDJtools, and phylogenetic trees were built with CLCbio workbench. Using coefficient-of-variation modelling across technical triplicates, the study counted a clone as expanded if it had at least 8 unique UMIs. The public reads were quality trimmed at Q25 with fastp and then assembled into clones with MiXCR by TCRdb, keeping productive beta chains. Rows with a matching CDR3 protein are joined into one entry that keeps the most common DNA and genes. TCRdb, not the original authors, processed these V and J calls. Within this sample are 20,000 or so distinct CDR3 sequences, with roughly 2.6% of them counted one time only. The ten most abundant clones make up under 7% of the sample.

This clonotype was detected ten times or more. Its antigen has not been determined. No base-level quality is on record; no much larger clone is a single base apart. Reading the germline V gene gives CDR1 SGHRS and CDR2 YFSETQ. V loses 4 bases, J loses 9 bases, and the germline ends lie 14 bases apart. Its CDR3 holds 13 amino acids, cysteine through phenylalanine. Of the read, only the CDR3 DNA is kept; its 39 bases are in frame from base 1. This sequence uses TRBV5-1 and TRBJ2-1, with no confidently assigned D gene. This TCR derives from a woman aged 18-30 years with multiple sclerosis. Input material: PBMCs. This receptor carries the CDR3 CASSTDGVAEQFF. The base sequence is TGCGCCAGCAGCACGGACGGAGTGGCTGAGCAGTTCTTC.